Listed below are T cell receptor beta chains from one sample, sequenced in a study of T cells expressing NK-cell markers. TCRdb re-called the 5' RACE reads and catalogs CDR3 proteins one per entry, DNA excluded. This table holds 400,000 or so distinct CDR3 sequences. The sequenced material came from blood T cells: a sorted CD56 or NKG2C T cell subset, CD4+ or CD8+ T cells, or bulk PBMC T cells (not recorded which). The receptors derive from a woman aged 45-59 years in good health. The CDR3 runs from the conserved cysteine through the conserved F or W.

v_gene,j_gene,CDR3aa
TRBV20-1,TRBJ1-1,CSATGTTRSNTEAFF
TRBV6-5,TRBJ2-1,CASSYRAGTSGRSNEQFF
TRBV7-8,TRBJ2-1,CASGDGVGNEQFF
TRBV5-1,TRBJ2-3,CASSLGLAGENTDTQYF
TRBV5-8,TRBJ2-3,CASSTRLAGSTDTQYF
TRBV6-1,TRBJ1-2,CASSESLRLGGYTF
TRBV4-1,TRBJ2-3,CASSRIAGVDTDTQYF
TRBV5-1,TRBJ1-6,CASSLDSDSPLHF
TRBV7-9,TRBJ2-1,CASSLVGSGAYNEQFF
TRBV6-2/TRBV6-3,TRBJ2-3,CASSYSRAPRVDVSTQYF
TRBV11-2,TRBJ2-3,CASSLVLAGVGDTQYF
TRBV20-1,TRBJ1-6,CSARPRTGGNSPLHF
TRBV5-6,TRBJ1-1,CASIDKTGTEAFF
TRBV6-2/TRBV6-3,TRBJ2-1,CASSPDRGYDNEQFF
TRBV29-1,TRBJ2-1,CSVFLGSYNEQFF
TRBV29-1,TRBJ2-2,CSVGGQGAVTGELFF
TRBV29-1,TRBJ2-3,CSAAGGVGTDTQYF
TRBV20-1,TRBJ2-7,CSARKMGLGRAYEQYF
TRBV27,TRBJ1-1,CASRPPGRMNTEAFF
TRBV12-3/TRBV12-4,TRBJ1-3,CASTGGETFGNTIYF
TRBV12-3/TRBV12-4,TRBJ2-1,CASSKRDTYNEQFF
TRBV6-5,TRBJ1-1,CASSWDPSSVIPEAFF
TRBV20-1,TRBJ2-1,CSARLFGHSRREASYNEQFF
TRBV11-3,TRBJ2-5,CASSSRTGAPETQYF
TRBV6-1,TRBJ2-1,CASSEVNRRLNEQFF
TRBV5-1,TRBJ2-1,CASSLAGAPSNEQFF
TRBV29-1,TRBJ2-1,CSVEDSDRRSYNEQFF
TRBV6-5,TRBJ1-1,CASSRYRGSTEAFF
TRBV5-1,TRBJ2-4,CASSSDGGLAKNIQYF
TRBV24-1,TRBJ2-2,CATSAGLAGVGDTGELFF
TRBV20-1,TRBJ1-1,CSARRDPRDGEAFF